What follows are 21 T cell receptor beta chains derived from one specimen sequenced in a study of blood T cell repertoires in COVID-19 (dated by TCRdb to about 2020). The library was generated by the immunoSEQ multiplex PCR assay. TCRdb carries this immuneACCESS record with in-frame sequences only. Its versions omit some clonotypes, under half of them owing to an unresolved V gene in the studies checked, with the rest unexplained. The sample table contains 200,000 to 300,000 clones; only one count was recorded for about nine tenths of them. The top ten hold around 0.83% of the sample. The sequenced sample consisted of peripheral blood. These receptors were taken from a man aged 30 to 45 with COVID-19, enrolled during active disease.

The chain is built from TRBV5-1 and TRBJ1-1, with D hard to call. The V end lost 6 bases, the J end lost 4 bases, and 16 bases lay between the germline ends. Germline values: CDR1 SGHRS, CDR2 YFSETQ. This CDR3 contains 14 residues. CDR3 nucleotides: TGCGCCAGCACGCCCGGGGTCGACGGCACTGAAGCTTTCTTT. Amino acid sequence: CASTPGVDGTEAFF.

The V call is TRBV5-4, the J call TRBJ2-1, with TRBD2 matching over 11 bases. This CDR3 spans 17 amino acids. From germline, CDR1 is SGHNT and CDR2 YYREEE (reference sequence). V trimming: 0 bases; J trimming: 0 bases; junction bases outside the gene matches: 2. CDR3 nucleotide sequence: TGTGCCAGCAGCTTGGCTAGCGGGGGGTTCTCCTACAATGAGCAGTTCTTC. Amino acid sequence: CASSLASGGFSYNEQFF.

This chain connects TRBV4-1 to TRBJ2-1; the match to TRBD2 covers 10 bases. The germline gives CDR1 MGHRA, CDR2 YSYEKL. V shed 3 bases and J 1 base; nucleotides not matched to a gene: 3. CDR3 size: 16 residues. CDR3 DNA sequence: TGCGCCAGCAGCCACACACTAGCGGGGTCCTACAATGAGCAGTTCTTC. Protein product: CASSHTLAGSYNEQFF.

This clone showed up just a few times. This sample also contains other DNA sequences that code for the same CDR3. The CDR3 nucleotides read TGTGCCAGCAGTTTAGCGCAGAATCAGCCCCAGCATTTT. Amino acids: CASSLAQNQPQHF. The gene calls are TRBV12-3 or TRBV12-4 and TRBJ1-5; D is ambiguous. The V end was cut by 0 bases, the J end by 4 bases, with 4 bases between. This CDR3 is built from 13 residues.

The CDR3 bases are TGTGCCATCAGTGCATTACCAGGGGTTAAGAACACTGAAGCTTTCTTT. It yields the protein CAISALPGVKNTEAFF. The chain is built from TRBV10-3 and TRBJ1-1; the D gene is possibly TRBD1 (6 bases). The CDR3 extends over 16 amino acids. Between the trimmed V and J ends, which lost 4 bases and 1 base, there was a span of 16 bases. Germline V gene sequence: CDR1 ENHRY, CDR2 SYGVKD.

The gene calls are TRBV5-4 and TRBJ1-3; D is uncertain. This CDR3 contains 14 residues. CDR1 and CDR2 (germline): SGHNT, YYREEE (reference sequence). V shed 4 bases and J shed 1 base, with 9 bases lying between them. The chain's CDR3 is CASSRGESGNTIYF. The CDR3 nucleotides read TGTGCCAGCAGCCGCGGTGAGTCTGGAAACACCATATATTTT.

The CDR3, as DNA: TGTGCCAGCAGCTTAGGTATAGCGGGGGGCTTTGAACAGTACTTC. Residues: CASSLGIAGGFEQYF. The rearrangement joins TRBV13 to TRBJ2-7, with 10 bases identical to TRBD2. The CDR3 loop spans 15 amino acids. The V segment lost 0 bases and the J segment 10 bases; nucleotides outside the gene matches: 9. CDR1 and CDR2 (germline): PRHDT, FYEKMQ (reference sequence).

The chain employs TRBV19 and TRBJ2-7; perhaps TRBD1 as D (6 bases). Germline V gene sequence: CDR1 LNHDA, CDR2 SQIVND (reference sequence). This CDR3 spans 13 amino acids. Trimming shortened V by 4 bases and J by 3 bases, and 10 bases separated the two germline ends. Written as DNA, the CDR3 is TGTGCCAGTAGTAAACAGGGCAGCTACGAGCAGTACTTC. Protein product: CASSKQGSYEQYF.

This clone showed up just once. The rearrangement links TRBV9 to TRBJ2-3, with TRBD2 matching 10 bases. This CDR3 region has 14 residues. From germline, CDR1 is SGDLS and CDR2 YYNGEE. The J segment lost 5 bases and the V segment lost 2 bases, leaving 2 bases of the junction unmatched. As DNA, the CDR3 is TGTGCCAGCAGCGTTAGGACTAGCGGAGATACGCAGTATTTT. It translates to CASSVRTSGDTQYF. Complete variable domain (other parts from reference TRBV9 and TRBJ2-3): DSGVTQTPKHLITATGQRVTLRCSPRSGDLSVYWYQQSLDQGLQFLIQYYNGEERAKGNILERFSAQQFPDLHSELNLSSLELGDSALYFCASSVRTSGDTQYFGPGTRLTVL.

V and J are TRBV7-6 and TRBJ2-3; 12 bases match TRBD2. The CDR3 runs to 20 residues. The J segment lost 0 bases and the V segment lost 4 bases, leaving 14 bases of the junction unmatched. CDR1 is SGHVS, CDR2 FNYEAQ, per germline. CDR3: CASSSPGRTSGDSSTDTQYF. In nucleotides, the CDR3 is TGTGCCAGCAGCTCGCCCGGACGGACTAGCGGGGACTCTAGCACAGATACGCAGTATTTT. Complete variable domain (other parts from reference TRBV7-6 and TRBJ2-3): GAGVSQSPRYKVTKRGQDVALRCDPISGHVSLYWYRQALGQGPEFLTYFNYEAQQDKSGLPNDRFSAERPEGSISTLTIQRTEQRDSAMYRCASSSPGRTSGDSSTDTQYFGPGTRLTVL.

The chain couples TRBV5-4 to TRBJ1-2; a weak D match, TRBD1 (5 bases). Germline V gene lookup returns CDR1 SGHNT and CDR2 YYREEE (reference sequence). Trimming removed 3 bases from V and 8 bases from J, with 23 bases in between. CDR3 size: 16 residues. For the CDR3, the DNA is TGTGCCAGCAGCTCGAAACAGGTCCCGCAGTTGAGCGGCTACACCTTC. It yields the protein CASSSKQVPQLSGYTF.

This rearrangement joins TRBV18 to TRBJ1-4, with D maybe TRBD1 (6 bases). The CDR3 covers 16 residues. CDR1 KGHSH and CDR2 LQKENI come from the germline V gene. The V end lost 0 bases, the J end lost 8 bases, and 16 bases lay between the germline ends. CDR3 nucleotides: TGTGCCAGCTCACCACCTTACGGGGGGGCGGACGAAAAACTGTTTTTT. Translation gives CASSPPYGGADEKLFF.

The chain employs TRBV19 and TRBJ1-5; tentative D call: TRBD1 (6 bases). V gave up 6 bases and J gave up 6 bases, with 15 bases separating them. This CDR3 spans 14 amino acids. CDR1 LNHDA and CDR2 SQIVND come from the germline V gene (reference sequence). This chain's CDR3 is CASRTTGMTQPQHF. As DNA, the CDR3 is TGTGCCAGTAGAACCACAGGGATGACTCAGCCCCAGCATTTT.

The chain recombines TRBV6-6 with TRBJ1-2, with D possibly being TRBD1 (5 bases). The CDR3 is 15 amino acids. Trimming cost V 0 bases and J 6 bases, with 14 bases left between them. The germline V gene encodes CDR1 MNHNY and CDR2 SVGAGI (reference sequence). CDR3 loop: CASSYSGPSLDGYTF. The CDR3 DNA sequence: TGTGCCAGCAGTTACTCGGGGCCTTCCTTAGATGGCTACACCTTC.

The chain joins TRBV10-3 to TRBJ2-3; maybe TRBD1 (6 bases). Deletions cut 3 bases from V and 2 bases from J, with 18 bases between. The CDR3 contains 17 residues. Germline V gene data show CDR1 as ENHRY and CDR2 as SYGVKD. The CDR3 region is CAISEMWGQGNTDTQYF. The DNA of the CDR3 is TGTGCCATCAGTGAAATGTGGGGCCAGGGGAACACAGATACGCAGTATTTT.

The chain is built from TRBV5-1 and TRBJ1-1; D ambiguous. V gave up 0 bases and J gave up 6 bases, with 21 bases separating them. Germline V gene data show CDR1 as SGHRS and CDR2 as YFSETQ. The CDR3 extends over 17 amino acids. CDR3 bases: TGCGCCAGCAGCTTGGACGTGGGAACTTCTACTAGGTCTGAAGCTTTCTTT. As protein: CASSLDVGTSTRSEAFF.

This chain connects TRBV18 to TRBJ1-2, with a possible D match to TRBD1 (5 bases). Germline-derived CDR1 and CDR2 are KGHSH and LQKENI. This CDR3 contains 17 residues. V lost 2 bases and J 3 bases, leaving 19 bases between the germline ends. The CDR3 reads CASSPMGQAPFDYGYTF. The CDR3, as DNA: TGTGCCAGCTCACCAATGGGGCAGGCCCCCTTTGACTATGGCTACACCTTC.

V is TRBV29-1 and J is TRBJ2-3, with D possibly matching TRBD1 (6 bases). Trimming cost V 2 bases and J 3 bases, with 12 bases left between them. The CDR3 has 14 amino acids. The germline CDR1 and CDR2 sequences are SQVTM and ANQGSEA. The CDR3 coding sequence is TGCAGCGTTGAATCAGGGGATGGGACAGATACGCAGTATTTT. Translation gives CSVESGDGTDTQYF.

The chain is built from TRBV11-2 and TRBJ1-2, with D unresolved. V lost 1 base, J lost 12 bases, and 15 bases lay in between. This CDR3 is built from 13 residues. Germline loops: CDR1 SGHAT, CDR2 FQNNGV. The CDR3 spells CASSLVAETHHTF. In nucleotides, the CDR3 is TGTGCCAGCAGCTTAGTGGCAGAGACACACCACACCTTC.

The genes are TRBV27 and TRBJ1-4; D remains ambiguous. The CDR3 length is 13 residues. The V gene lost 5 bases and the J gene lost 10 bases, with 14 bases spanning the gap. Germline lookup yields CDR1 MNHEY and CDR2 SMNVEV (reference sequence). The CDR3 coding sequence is TGTGCCAGCAGTGTGTCCGGGAACCCAAAACTGTTTTTT. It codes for CASSVSGNPKLFF. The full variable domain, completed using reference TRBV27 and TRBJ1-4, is EAQVTQNPRYLITVTGKKLTVTCSQNMNHEYMSWYRQDPGLGLRQIYYSMNVEVTDKGDVPEGYKVSRKEKRNFPLILESPSPNQTSLYFCASSVSGNPKLFFGSGTQLSVL.

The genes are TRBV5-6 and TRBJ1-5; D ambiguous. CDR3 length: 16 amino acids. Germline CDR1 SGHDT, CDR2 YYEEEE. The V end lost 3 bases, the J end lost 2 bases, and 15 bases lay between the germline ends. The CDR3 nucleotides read TGTGCCAGCAGCTCGACGGGTCCTCGGGGCAATCAGCCCCAGCATTTT. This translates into CASSSTGPRGNQPQHF.